The 14 T cell receptor beta chains in this list originate from one sample, sequenced in a study of T-cell reconstitution after alpha-beta-depleted transplantation in children. Unique molecular identifiers were used to barcode this TCRbeta library. TCRdb reprocessed the PCR reads via MiXCR and lists one record per CDR3 protein. The sample has 200,000 to 250,000 distinct CDR3 sequences; around 12% are singletons. Sequenced material: PBMCs from the stem cell graft donor, taken from the stem cell graft. Every receptor here comes from a human donor who donated a stem cell graft to a child with acute lymphoblastic leukemia.

This clonotype was counted only a few times. V usage is TRBV6-2 or TRBV6-3 and J usage is TRBJ1-6; D is uncertain. V dropped 6 bases and J dropped 12 bases, with 12 bases sitting between them. The CDR3 runs 12 residues. Germline values: CDR1 MNHEY, CDR2 SVGEGT. The CDR3 region has the DNA TGTGCCAGCAGCTTCTCAGAGGGACCCCTCCACTTT. Protein: CASSFSEGPLHF.

This clonotype was seen many times. The chain recombines TRBV5-5 with TRBJ2-5; the D is unclear. This CDR3 is 14 amino acids long. Per the germline V gene, CDR1 is SGHKS and CDR2 is YYEKEE (reference sequence). With 1 base removed from V and 5 bases from J, the gap between germline ends came to 12 bases. The CDR3 loop reads CASSLSVGRETQYF. CDR3 in DNA: TGTGCCAGCAGCTTGTCCGTCGGCCGGGAGACCCAGTACTTC.

In its sample, this clonotype was seen many times. CDR3 nucleotides: TGTGCCACCAGCAGCTACTACGAGCAGTACTTC. Amino acids: CATSSYYEQYF. The chain recombines TRBV15 with TRBJ2-7; the D is unclear. Trimming took 3 bases from V and 3 from J, leaving 3 bases between them. Germline CDR1 reads LNHNV; CDR2 reads YYDKDF (reference sequence). The CDR3 contains 11 residues.

This clonotype was observed many times. The chain joins TRBV6-6 to TRBJ1-1; maybe TRBD1 (5 bases). Germline V gene data show CDR1 as MNHNY and CDR2 as SVGAGI (reference sequence). V lost 10 bases to trimming and J lost 4 bases, with 10 bases between them. CDR3 length: 11 residues. The CDR3 DNA reads as TGTGCCATCGTTCAGGGCACTGAAGCTTTCTTT. Protein: CAIVQGTEAFF.

In its sample, this clonotype was seen many times. The V and J genes are TRBV20-1 and TRBJ1-3; TRBD1 agrees at 8 bases. This CDR3 is built from 12 residues. Looked up from germline, CDR1 is DFQATT and CDR2 is SNEGSKA (reference sequence). The CDR3 region has the DNA TGCAGCGGAGGACAGGGAGGAAACACCATATATTTT. It encodes CSGGQGGNTIYF.

This clonotype was counted ten times or more. The chain is built from TRBV5-1 and TRBJ2-1, with 10 bases matching TRBD2. J lost 7 bases, V lost 4 bases, and 8 bases had no gene match. Germline loops: CDR1 SGHRS, CDR2 YFSETQ. CDR3 size: 15 residues. In nucleotides, the CDR3 is TGCGCCAGCAGCCCGGCTCGGACTAGCGGAAATGAGCAGTTCTTC. Translated, it gives CASSPARTSGNEQFF.

This clonotype was detected many times. J is TRBJ2-3 and V is TRBV20-1; D perhaps matches TRBD2 (6 bases). The CDR3 contains 15 residues. Germline V gene sequence: CDR1 DFQATT, CDR2 SNEGSKA (reference sequence). Trimming took off 6 bases at V and 4 bases at J, with 20 bases between the two ends. The CDR3 spells CSAGLFVGLSDTQYF. In DNA, the CDR3 is TGCAGTGCGGGTTTATTCGTGGGACTTTCAGATACGCAGTATTTT.

This clonotype was counted at least ten times. The rearrangement uses TRBV27 and TRBJ1-1; D not certain. CDR1 is MNHEY and CDR2 is SMNVEV in the germline V gene (reference sequence). The CDR3 runs 14 residues. The V gene lost 1 base and the J gene lost 5 bases, with 11 bases spanning the gap. CDR3 sequence reads: CASSLYKGSTEAFF. Written as DNA, the CDR3 is TGTGCCAGCAGTTTATATAAGGGAAGTACTGAAGCTTTCTTT.

In the case of this clonotype: This may be a read error: a much more frequent sequence differs by one nucleotide. The V gene is TRBV28, the J gene TRBJ2-4; the D call may be TRBD1 or TRBD2 (6 bases each). Germline-derived CDR1 and CDR2 are MDHEN and SYDVKM. The CDR3 spans 16 residues. The CDR3 sequence: CASSLRGALAKNMQYF. The CDR3 bases are TGTGCCAGCAGTTTGAGGGGGGCTTTAGCCAAAAACATGCAGTACTTC.

The sample holds many counts of this clonotype. The V gene is TRBV20-1, the J gene TRBJ1-2; D remains ambiguous. This CDR3 region has 13 residues. V gave up 3 bases and J gave up 3 bases, with 11 bases separating them. Germline V gene data show CDR1 as DFQATT and CDR2 as SNEGSKA (reference sequence). CDR3 in DNA: TGCAGTGCTAGTCACAGCGGATACTATGGCTACACCTTC. Translated, it gives CSASHSGYYGYTF.

The table lists this clonotype with many counts. The chain joins TRBV5-1 to TRBJ2-7; possible D gene TRBD2, 5 bases. The CDR3 is 13 amino acids. Germline V gene sequence: CDR1 SGHRS, CDR2 YFSETQ. V lost 3 bases and J 3 bases, leaving 10 bases between the germline ends. In DNA form, the CDR3 reads TGCGCCAGCAGCTACGGACTTAGCTACGAGCAGTACTTC. Its translation is CASSYGLSYEQYF. The full variable domain, rest sourced from reference TRBV5-1 and TRBJ2-7, is KAGVTQTPRYLIKTRGQQVTLSCSPISGHRSVSWYQQTPGQGLQFLFEYFSETQRNKGNFPGRFSGRQFSNSRSEMNVSTLELGDSALYLCASSYGLSYEQYFGPGTRLTVT.

This clonotype was detected many times. The J gene is TRBJ2-2, the V gene TRBV4-1, with 9 bases that match TRBD1. The CDR3 has 13 amino acids. J gave up 7 bases and V 8 bases, and 5 bases lay outside the gene matches. Germline CDR1 and CDR2: MGHRA and YSYEKL. CDR3 nucleotide sequence: TGCGCCAGCGCGGACAGGGGAGGCGGGGAGCTGTTTTTT. Protein: CASADRGGGELFF.

Ten or more counts support this clonotype. The V call is TRBV6-2 or TRBV6-3, the J call TRBJ2-6, with 9 bases aligning to TRBD1. From germline, CDR1 is MNHEY and CDR2 SVGEGT. V lost 6 bases, J lost 1 base, and 10 bases stayed unmatched. The CDR3 extends over 18 amino acids. The CDR3 sequence: CASSTWTGESSGANVLTF. The CDR3 region has the DNA TGTGCCAGCAGCACTTGGACAGGGGAAAGTTCTGGGGCCAACGTCCTGACTTTC.

On this clonotype itself: This clone may be a read error of a much larger clone one base away. The chain joins TRBV10-3 to TRBJ2-2, with 10 bases identical to TRBD2. V gave up 8 bases and J gave up 1 base; unmatched junction bases: 4. The germline gives CDR1 ENHRY, CDR2 SYGVKD. The CDR3 runs to 15 residues. The CDR3 nucleotides are TGTGCCATCGGTCCTAGCGGGAGGAACACCGGGGAGCTGTTTTTT. Amino acids: CAIGPSGRNTGELFF.